This paragraph covers one T cell receptor (beta chain) sequence. Its specific antigen is unknown. No quality values exist for individual bases; no much larger clone is one base distant. Libraries were made using 5' RACE. A second about 6 to 11 cycle PCR used a sample-barcoded 5' primer and a J-beta primer mix. Each TCR beta cDNA molecule received a unique molecular identifier from a template-switch 5' adaptor carrying 12 random nucleotides. At least 2.5 million CDR3-containing paired-end reads were obtained from each sample. First-strand cDNA was synthesized from all RNA with the Mint cDNA synthesis kit, primed by a TRBC-specific oligonucleotide. Following uracil-DNA glycosylase treatment, a first 18-cycle PCR with universal primers M1SS and BC2_uni_R was performed on all cDNA. Per the source publication's procedure: Normalization of each sample was performed by random selection of 1 million high-quality reads, each carrying a distinct molecular identifier. Instead of being binned into consensus sequences, reads that shared molecular identifiers were thrown out. CDR3 identification, clonotype clustering and error correction used MiTCR with a Q25 quality threshold and the strictest error-elimination algorithm. A nonparametric unseen species model using Euler transformation provided a lower-bound estimate of total TCR beta diversity. Using fastp at Q25 and MiXCR, TCRdb reprocessed the public reads and kept productive beta chains. Every entry covers one CDR3 protein and lists the most common genes and DNA from its rows. TCRdb's processing, not the authors', yielded these V and J calls. For this sample the table gives approximately 2,000,000 distinct CDR3 sequences, of which about 39% were detected only once. The ten largest account for around 23% of the sample.

The approximately 40 donors, aged about 6 to 100 years, were systemically healthy Caucasian individuals from Russia. Roughly 10 milliliters of peripheral blood were collected from each donor into EDTA-treated Vacutainer tubes. PBMCs were isolated by Ficoll-Paque density-gradient centrifugation, with at least 6.5 million obtained per sample. Total RNA, at least 6 micrograms per sample, was extracted from PBMCs with Trizol reagent. For every donor, an aliquot of PBMCs went through flow cytometry to measure the percentages of naive CD45RAhigh/CD27high T cells. The sample belongs to a study of blood T cells in healthy people across ages (dated by TCRdb to 2014 to 2015). About the full investigation: In model experiments, template switching captured roughly one uniquely barcoded TCR beta cDNA molecule for every two T cells. Using deep sequencing normalized with unique cDNA molecular identifiers, the study measured how TCR beta repertoire diversity changes with age. The donors were split into four age groups: young (average 16 years), middle-aged (about 40), aged (approximately 59) and long-lived (about 82). To avoid experimental bias, donors of different ages were distributed randomly across sequencing lanes. For two donors (one aged 18 to 29 and one aged 80 or older), the study analyzed two additional independent replicas of 1 million unique cDNA reads from the same blood draw. Overall study results and their limits: Donor CMV infection status was unknown, potentially confounding age-related changes in expanded clonotypes. Conclusive comparison of naive and antigen-experienced compartments was prevented by the profiling of bulk unsorted PBMCs. Estimates of total diversity from one million sequenced T cells were regarded as lower bounds and underestimates. Observed TCR beta diversity per million T cells fell roughly linearly with age, and a significant reduction was already apparent by age around 40. The percentage of naive T cells measured by flow cytometry correlated strongly with observed TCR beta diversity. Compared with the aged group, the long-lived group had more naive CD4+ T cells, fewer expanded clones and increased TCR diversity, a pattern suggesting age selection.

The CDR3 goes from the cysteine to the phenylalanine over 12 residues. The DNA shown is the 36-base CDR3, in frame from base 1. A distance of 16 bases separates the germline ends of V and J, which lose 5 bases and 11 bases respectively. This chain joins TRBV12-3 or TRBV12-4 to TRBJ2-7; a weak D assignment points to TRBD2 (6 bases agree). Sequencing was done on a sample of blood. The sequence came from a human donor in good health. CDR3 sequence: CASSLGSGDKYF. The bases read TGTGCCAGCAGTCTGGGGTCGGGGGATAAGTACTTC.